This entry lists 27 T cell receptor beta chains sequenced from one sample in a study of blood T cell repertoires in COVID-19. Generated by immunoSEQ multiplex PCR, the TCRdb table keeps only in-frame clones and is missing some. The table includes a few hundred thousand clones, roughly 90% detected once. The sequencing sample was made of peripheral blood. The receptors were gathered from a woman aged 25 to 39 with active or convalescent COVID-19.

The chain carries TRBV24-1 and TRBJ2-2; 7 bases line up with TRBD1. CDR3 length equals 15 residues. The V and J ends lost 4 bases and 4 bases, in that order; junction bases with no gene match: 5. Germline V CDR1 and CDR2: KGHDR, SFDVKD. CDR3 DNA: TGTGCCACCAGTGAGAGGACAGGTGCCACCGGGGAGCTGTTTTTT. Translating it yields CATSERTGATGELFF.

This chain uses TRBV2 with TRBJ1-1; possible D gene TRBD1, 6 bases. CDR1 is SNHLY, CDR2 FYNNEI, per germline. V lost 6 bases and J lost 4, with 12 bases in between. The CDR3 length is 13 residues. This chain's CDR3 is CASSYRDGTEAFF. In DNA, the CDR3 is TGTGCCAGCAGCTACAGGGATGGCACTGAAGCTTTCTTT.

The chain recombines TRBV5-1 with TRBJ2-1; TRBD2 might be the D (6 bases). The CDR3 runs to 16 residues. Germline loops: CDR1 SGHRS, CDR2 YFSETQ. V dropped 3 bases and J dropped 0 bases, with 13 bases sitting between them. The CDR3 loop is CASSYRDSSSYNEQFF. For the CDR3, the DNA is TGCGCCAGCAGCTACCGGGACTCCAGCTCCTACAATGAGCAGTTCTTC. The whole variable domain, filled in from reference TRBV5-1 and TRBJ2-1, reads KAGVTQTPRYLIKTRGQQVTLSCSPISGHRSVSWYQQTPGQGLQFLFEYFSETQRNKGNFPGRFSGRQFSNSRSEMNVSTLELGDSALYLCASSYRDSSSYNEQFFGPGTRLTVL.

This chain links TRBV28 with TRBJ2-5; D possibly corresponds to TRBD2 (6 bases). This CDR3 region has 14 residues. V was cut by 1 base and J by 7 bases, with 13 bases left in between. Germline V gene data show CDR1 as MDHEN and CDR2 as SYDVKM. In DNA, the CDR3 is TGTGCCAGCAGTTTATCTGGGGGGTATACGACCCAGTACTTC. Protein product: CASSLSGGYTTQYF.

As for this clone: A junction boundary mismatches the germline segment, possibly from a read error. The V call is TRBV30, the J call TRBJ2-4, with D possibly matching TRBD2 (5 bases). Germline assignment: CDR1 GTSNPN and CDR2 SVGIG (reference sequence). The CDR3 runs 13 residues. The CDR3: CAGSPVAKNIQYF. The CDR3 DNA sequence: TGTGCCGGGAGTCCGGTAGCCAAAAACATTCAGTACTTC.

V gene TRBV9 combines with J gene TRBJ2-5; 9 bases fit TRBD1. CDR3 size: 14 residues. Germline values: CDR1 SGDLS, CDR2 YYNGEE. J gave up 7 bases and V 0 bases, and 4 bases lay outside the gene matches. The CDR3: CASSVGQGEGTQYF. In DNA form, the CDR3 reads TGTGCCAGCAGCGTAGGACAGGGGGAAGGGACCCAGTACTTC.

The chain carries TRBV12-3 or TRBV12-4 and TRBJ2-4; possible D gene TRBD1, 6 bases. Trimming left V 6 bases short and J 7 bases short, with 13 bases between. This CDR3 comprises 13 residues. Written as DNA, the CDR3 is TGTGCCAGCAGCTGGACAGAGGGCAACATTCAGTACTTC. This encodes CASSWTEGNIQYF.

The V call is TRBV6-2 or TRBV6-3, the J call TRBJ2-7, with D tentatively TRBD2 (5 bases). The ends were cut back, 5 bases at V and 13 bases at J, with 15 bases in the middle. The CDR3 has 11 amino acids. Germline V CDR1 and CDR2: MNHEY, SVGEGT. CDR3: CASSHGGYRYF. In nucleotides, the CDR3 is TGTGCCAGCAGTCACGGCGGGTACAGATACTTC.

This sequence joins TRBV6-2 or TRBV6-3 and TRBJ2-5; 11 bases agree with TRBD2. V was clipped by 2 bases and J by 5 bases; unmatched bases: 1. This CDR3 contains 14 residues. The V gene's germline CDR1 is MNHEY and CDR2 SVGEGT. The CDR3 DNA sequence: TGTGCCAGCAGTTACGTAGCGGGGGGGGAGACCCAGTACTTC. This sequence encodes CASSYVAGGETQYF.

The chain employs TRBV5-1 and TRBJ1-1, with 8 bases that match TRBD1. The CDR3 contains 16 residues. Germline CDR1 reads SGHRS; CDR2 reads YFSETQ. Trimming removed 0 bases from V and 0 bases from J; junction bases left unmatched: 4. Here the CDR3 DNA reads TGCGCCAGCAGCTTGGGAGGGACAGGTTTGAACACTGAAGCTTTCTTT. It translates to CASSLGGTGLNTEAFF.

DNA of the CDR3: TGTGCCAGTAGTATACCGGGGGGCAGCGGCTATGGCTACACCTTC. Its translation is CASSIPGGSGYGYTF. The chain has TRBV19 and TRBJ1-2; tentative D call: TRBD1 (6 bases). The CDR3 runs 15 residues. The V gene lost 2 bases and the J gene lost 4 bases, with 14 bases spanning the gap. Germline assignment: CDR1 LNHDA and CDR2 SQIVND (reference sequence).

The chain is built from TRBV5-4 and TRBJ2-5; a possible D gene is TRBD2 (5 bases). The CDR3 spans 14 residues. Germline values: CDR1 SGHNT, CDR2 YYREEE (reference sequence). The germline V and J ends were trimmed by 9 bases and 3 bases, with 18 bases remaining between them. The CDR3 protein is CATKRYGLEETQYF. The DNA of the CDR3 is TGTGCCACCAAACGCTACGGACTGGAAGAGACCCAGTACTTC. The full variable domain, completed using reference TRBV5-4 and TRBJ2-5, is ETGVTQSPTHLIKTRGQQVTLRCSSQSGHNTVSWYQQALGQGPQFIFQYYREEENGRGNFPPRFSGLQFPNYSSELNVNALELDDSALYLCATKRYGLEETQYFGPGTRLLVL.

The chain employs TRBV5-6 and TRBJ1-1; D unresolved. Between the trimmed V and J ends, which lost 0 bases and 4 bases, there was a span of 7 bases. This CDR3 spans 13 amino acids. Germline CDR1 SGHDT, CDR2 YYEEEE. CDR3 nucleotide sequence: TGTGCCAGCAGCTTGGGTCGGGGCACTGAAGCTTTCTTT. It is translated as CASSLGRGTEAFF.

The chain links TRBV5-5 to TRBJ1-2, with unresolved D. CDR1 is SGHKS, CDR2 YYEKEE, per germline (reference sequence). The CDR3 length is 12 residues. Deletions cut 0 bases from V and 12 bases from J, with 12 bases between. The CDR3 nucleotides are TGTGCCAGCAGCTTGGGGGAGCTTATTCACACCTTC. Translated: CASSLGELIHTF. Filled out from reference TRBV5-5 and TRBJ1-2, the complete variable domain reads DAGVTQSPTHLIKTRGQQVTLRCSPISGHKSVSWYQQVLGQGPQFIFQYYEKEERGRGNFPDRFSARQFPNYSSELNVNALLLGDSALYLCASSLGELIHTFGSGTRLTVV.

Here the CDR3 DNA reads TGTGCCAGCAGCTCCCGCATAGGGACCTTTAGACTAGCGGGGGCGAATGAGCAGTTCTTC. Its protein product is CASSSRIGTFRLAGANEQFF. The chain recombines TRBV7-6 with TRBJ2-1; TRBD2 aligns across 12 bases. Germline V gene sequence: CDR1 SGHVS, CDR2 FNYEAQ. This CDR3 comprises 20 residues. The J segment lost 7 bases and the V segment lost 4 bases, leaving 20 bases of the junction unmatched.

The CDR3 sequence: CASSLDRGSEQYF. The CDR3 nucleotides are TGTGCCAGCAGCCTCGATCGCGGGTCCGAGCAGTACTTC. The rearrangement joins TRBV4-2 to TRBJ2-7, with D maybe TRBD2 (5 bases). V was shortened by 4 bases and J by 6 bases, with 13 bases between the two germline ends. The length of the CDR3 is 13 residues. Germline assignment: CDR1 LGHNA and CDR2 YNFKEQ.

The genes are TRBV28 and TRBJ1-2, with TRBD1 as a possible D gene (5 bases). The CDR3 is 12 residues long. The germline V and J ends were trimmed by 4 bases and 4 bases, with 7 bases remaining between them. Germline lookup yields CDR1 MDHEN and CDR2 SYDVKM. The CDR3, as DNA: TGTGCCAGCAGTTCACAGGTCTATGGCTACACCTTC. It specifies CASSSQVYGYTF.

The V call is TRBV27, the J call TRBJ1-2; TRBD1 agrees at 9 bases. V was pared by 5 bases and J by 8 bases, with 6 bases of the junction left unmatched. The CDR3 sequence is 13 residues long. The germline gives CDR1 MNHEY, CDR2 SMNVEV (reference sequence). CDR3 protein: CASSNTGGRGYTF. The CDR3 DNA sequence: TGTGCCAGCAGTAACACAGGGGGCCGGGGCTACACCTTC.

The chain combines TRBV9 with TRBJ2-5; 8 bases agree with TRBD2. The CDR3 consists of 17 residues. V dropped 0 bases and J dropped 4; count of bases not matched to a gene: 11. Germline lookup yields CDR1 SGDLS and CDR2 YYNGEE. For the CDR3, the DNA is TGTGCCAGCAGCGTAGGTCGGGGGGGGACCCCCGCAGAGACCCAGTACTTC. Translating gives CASSVGRGGTPAETQYF.

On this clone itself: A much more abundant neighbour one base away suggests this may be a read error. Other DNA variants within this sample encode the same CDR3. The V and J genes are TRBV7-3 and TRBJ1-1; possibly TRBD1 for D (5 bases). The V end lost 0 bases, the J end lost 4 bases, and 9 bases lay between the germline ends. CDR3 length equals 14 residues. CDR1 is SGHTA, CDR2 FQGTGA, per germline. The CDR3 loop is CASSLTGGGTEAFF. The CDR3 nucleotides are TGTGCCAGCAGCTTAACGGGGGGTGGCACTGAAGCTTTCTTT.

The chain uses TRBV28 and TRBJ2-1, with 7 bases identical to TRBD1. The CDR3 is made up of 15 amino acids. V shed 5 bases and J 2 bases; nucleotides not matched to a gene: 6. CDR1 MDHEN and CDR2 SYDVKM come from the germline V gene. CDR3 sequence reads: CASSTRQGAYNEQFF. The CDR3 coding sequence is TGTGCCAGCAGTACGCGACAGGGTGCCTACAATGAGCAGTTCTTC.

The DNA for the CDR3 is TGTGCCAGCTCACGGGACAGGGGAGCGGAGCAGTACTTC. Translating it yields CASSRDRGAEQYF. This chain joins TRBV18 and TRBJ2-7; 10 nucleotides line up with TRBD1. CDR3 length: 13 residues. Germline values: CDR1 KGHSH, CDR2 LQKENI. Germline trimming cut 4 bases from V and 7 bases from J; bases unmatched to any gene: 4.

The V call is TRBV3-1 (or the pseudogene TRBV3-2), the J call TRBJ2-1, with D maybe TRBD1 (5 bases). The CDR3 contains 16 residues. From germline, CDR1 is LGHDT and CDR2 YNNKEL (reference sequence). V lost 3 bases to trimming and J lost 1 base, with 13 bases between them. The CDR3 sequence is CASSHTGDSSYNEQFF. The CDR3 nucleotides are TGTGCCAGCAGCCACACAGGAGATTCTTCCTACAATGAGCAGTTCTTC.

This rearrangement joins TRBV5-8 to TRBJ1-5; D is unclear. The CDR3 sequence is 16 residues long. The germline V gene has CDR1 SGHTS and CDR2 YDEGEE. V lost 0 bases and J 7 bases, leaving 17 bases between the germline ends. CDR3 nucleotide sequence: TGTGCCAGCAGCTTGGGCTCGTTGGGCAATTGGCAGCCCCAGCATTTT. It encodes CASSLGSLGNWQPQHF.

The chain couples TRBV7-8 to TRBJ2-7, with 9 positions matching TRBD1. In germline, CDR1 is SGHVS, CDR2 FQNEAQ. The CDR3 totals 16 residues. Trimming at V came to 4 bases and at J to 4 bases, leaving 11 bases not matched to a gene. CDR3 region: CASSSIGQGPTYEQYF. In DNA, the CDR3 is TGTGCCAGCAGCTCAATCGGACAGGGGCCTACTTACGAGCAGTACTTC.

In nucleotides, the CDR3 is TGTGCCAGCAGCTTGGGATCGGAGCCCCAGCATTTT. Amino acids: CASSLGSEPQHF. V usage is TRBV5-6 and J usage is TRBJ1-5; D unresolved. In germline, CDR1 is SGHDT, CDR2 YYEEEE. V was shortened by 0 bases and J by 8 bases, with 6 bases between the two germline ends. This CDR3 region has 12 residues.

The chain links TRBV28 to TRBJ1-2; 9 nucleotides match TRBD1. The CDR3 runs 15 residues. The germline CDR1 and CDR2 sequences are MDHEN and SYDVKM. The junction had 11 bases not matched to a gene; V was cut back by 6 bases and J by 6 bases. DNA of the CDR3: TGTGCCAGCAGGCAACAGGGGGCGCGGAGTCATGGCTACACCTTC. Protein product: CASRQQGARSHGYTF.